This paragraph reports one T cell receptor beta chain. Its antigen is not identified. The data were taken from a study of OX40 agonist ivuxolimab in advanced cancers. About the study: Subjects had a mean age of roughly 60 years, with a range of about 20 to 85; almost 85% were male.

Whole-study results and caveats: The mean number of expanded clones was higher in CD8+ T cells than in CD4+. Certain nonresponding patients likewise had low normalized T-cell clonal expansion. Clonal expansion was seen in CD4+ and CD8+ blood T cells by week 6 at 0.1 to 3.0 mg/kg.

The protocol was immunoSEQ multiplex PCR, while the TCRdb copy is restricted to in-frame clones and leaves out a portion. The profile covers tens of thousands of clones, with about 85% appearing a single time and roughly 2% taken by the ten largest. The V gene lost 0 bases and the J gene lost 11 bases, with 13 bases spanning the gap. Germline V lookup: CDR1 LNHNV, CDR2 YYDKDF (reference sequence). The CDR3 covers 13 residues. This chain uses TRBV15 with TRBJ1-1; D gene uncertain. This specimen was CD4+ or CD8+ T cells sorted from blood, taken in a trial of the OX40 agonist ivuxolimab. The TCR sequence derives from an adult with an advanced solid tumor such as melanoma, head and neck, liver or kidney cancer. The CDR3 nucleotides read TGTGCCACCAGCAGAGATCTTCCCCCGGGGGCTTTCTTT. This encodes CATSRDLPPGAFF.